The clone carrying this T cell receptor (beta chain) was recorded a few times. Its matching antigen is unknown. This specimen belongs to a study of beta chain features in type 1 diabetes. Whole-study results and caveats: Fewer insertions but more deletions were seen at VDJ junctions in type 1 diabetes patients. Within the patient group, naive, central memory and Treg TCRB repertoires appeared more similar to each other than within healthy donors. The study found moderately but significantly shorter TCRB CDR3s in all four CD4+ subsets of Type 1 diabetes patients. For TCRB rearrangement, an influence of HLA type remained unresolved here.

Since all of the isolated RNA was reverse transcribed, expressed TCRB transcripts were what got sequenced. The protocol was immunoSEQ multiplex PCR, while the TCRdb copy is restricted to in-frame clones and leaves out a portion. Seen here are around 97,000 clones, roughly 28% observed once, and the top ten hold 0.5% to 0.6%. CD45RO/CCR7/CD25/CD127/CD95/CD27 separated CD4+ naive, central memory, regulatory and stem cell-like memory cells by sorting. Germline V gene sequence: CDR1 SQVTM, CDR2 ANQGSEA. There are 13 residues in the CDR3. V lost 8 bases to trimming and J lost 6 bases, with 16 bases between them.

Sequencing was done on a sample of central memory CD4+ T cells from blood. The TCR comes from a woman aged 18-35 years with type 1 diabetes. J is TRBJ1-4 and V is TRBV29-1; D perhaps matches TRBD1 (5 bases). As DNA, the CDR3 is TGCAGCTGGGGGGGGACTTCTCATGAAAAACTGTTTTTT. This encodes CSWGGTSHEKLFF.